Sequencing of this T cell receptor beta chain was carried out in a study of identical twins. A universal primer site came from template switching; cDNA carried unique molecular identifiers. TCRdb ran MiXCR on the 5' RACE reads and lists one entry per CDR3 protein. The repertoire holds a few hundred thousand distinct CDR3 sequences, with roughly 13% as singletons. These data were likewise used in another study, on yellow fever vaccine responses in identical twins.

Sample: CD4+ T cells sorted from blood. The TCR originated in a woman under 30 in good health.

The CDR3 here is CATSGTGNSPLHF. Here the CDR3 DNA reads TGTGCCACCTCTGGTACCGGAAATTCACCCCTCCACTTT. V usage is TRBV24-1 and J usage is TRBJ1-6; D ambiguous. The V end was cut by 9 bases, the J end by 7 bases, with 12 bases between. This CDR3 spans 13 amino acids. Germline V CDR1 and CDR2: KGHDR, SFDVKD.